This TCR beta chain was found in a study of OX40 agonist ivuxolimab in advanced cancers. Study-wide results and limits: Partly responding patients at 0.1-3.0 mg/kg showed some of the smallest clonal expansion.

Remarks on this clone: Its antigen is not identified.

Autoimmune disease history or systemic immunosuppression barred patients. Looked up from germline, CDR1 is ENHRY and CDR2 is SYGVKD. The CDR3 contains 14 residues. V was pared by 0 bases and J by 0 bases, with 2 bases between. TCRdb keeps only in-frame clones here, not all; method: immunoSEQ multiplex PCR. The table lists roughly 60,000 clones, 80% to 90% of them singletons. The input for sequencing was CD4+ or CD8+ T cells sorted from blood, taken in a trial of the OX40 agonist ivuxolimab. The chain employs TRBV10-3 and TRBJ1-4; D remains unclear. The origin of this receptor is an adult with an advanced solid tumor such as melanoma, head and neck, liver or kidney cancer. Here the CDR3 DNA reads TGTGCCATCAGTGAGTCGACAACTAATGAAAAACTGTTTTTT. Its translation: CAISESTTNEKLFF.